The 20 T cell receptor beta chains presented below share a single source sample, sequenced in a study of blood T cell repertoires in COVID-19. Only in-frame clones appear in the TCRdb table, and some are missing; sequencing was by immunoSEQ multiplex PCR. The table lists 300,000 to 350,000 clones, approximately 88% of them singletons, with around 5% in the top ten. Material for sequencing was PBMCs or T cells enriched from blood (not recorded which). The receptors come from a man aged 25-40 years who had recovered from COVID-19.

The CDR3 reads CASRGLISGARTGGKLHSYNEQFF. CDR3 DNA: TGCGCCAGCAGGGGATTGATTTCGGGGGCGCGGACAGGGGGGAAACTGCACTCCTACAATGAGCAGTTCTTC. The rearrangement uses TRBV10-2 and TRBJ2-1; 10 nucleotides agree with TRBD1. CDR3 size: 24 residues. Germline CDR1 reads WSHSY; CDR2 reads SAAADI. Trimming removed 6 bases from V and 0 bases from J; junction bases left unmatched: 29.

Notes on this clone: Additional DNA sequences in this sample encode the identical CDR3. The V call is TRBV9, the J call TRBJ2-7; TRBD2 matches at 8 bases. The CDR3 is made up of 15 amino acids. Germline V lookup: CDR1 SGDLS, CDR2 YYNGEE. Trimming took 4 bases from V and 0 from J; bases not matched to a gene: 6. The CDR3 sequence is CASSPGGGSSYEQYF. DNA of the CDR3: TGTGCCAGCAGCCCGGGGGGGGGAAGCTCCTACGAGCAGTACTTC.

This chain links TRBV5-1 with TRBJ2-7, with 10 bases that match TRBD2. The junction had 4 bases not matched to a gene; V was cut back by 0 bases and J by 7 bases. Germline CDR1 and CDR2: SGHRS and YFSETQ. The CDR3 has 14 amino acids. The CDR3 region has the DNA TGCGCCAGCAGCTTGGCGCAGACTAGCGGGGAGCAGTACTTC. This encodes CASSLAQTSGEQYF.

The chain combines TRBV11-1 with TRBJ2-1; 10 bases are a match to TRBD2. Trimming cost V 0 bases and J 6 bases; bases outside gene matches: 11. Per germline, CDR1 SGHAT and CDR2 FQDESV (reference sequence). The length of the CDR3 is 18 residues. The CDR3 loop reads CASSLALIAGGMANEQFF. The CDR3 DNA follows: TGTGCCAGCAGCTTAGCTCTCATAGCGGGGGGCATGGCCAATGAGCAGTTCTTC.

This clone was observed once. The chain joins TRBV6-5 to TRBJ1-2; D possibly corresponds to TRBD1 (6 bases). This CDR3 spans 16 amino acids. Germline CDR1 is MNHEY and CDR2 is SVGAGI. Trimming pared 4 bases from V and 7 bases from J, leaving 22 bases between. CDR3 sequence: CASSFTPGHLMVGYTF. CDR3 nucleotide sequence: TGTGCCAGCAGTTTTACGCCGGGACACCTCATGGTTGGCTACACCTTC.

The chain has TRBV7-9 and TRBJ2-1; weak D call: TRBD1 (7 bases). CDR1 SEHNR and CDR2 FQNEAQ come from the germline V gene (reference sequence). This CDR3 spans 19 amino acids. The germline V and J ends were trimmed by 5 bases and 5 bases, with 28 bases remaining between them. The CDR3 sequence: CASSPGHPSRDRDNNEQFF. CDR3 bases: TGTGCCAGCAGCCCAGGGCACCCCTCGCGGGACAGAGACAACAATGAGCAGTTCTTC.

The V gene is TRBV15, the J gene TRBJ2-7, with 9 positions matching TRBD1. The CDR3 runs 16 residues. The V gene's germline CDR1 is LNHNV and CDR2 YYDKDF (reference sequence). With V trimmed by 1 base and J by 1 base, 5 bases remained unmatched. Written as DNA, the CDR3 is TGTGCCACCAGCAGAGGAAGGGACAGGGCATCCTACGAGCAGTACTTC. It translates to CATSRGRDRASYEQYF.

The V gene is TRBV2, the J gene TRBJ1-5; TRBD1 aligns across 10 bases. J lost 6 bases, V lost 4 bases, and 9 bases had no gene match. CDR1 is SNHLY and CDR2 is FYNNEI in the germline V gene. This CDR3 region has 16 residues. Written as DNA, the CDR3 is TGTGCCAGCAGTGGAGAAGGGACAGGGGTAGCTCAGCCCCAGCATTTT. It encodes CASSGEGTGVAQPQHF. Together with reference TRBV2 and TRBJ1-5, the CDR3 gives the full variable domain: EPEVTQTPSHQVTQMGQEVILRCVPISNHLYFYWYRQILGQKVEFLVSFYNNEISEKSEIFDDQFSVERPDGSNFTLKIRSTKLEDSAMYFCASSGEGTGVAQPQHFGDGTRLSIL.

The rearrangement uses TRBV5-8 and TRBJ2-3; 8 positions match TRBD1. The J segment lost 5 bases and the V segment lost 2 bases, leaving 4 bases of the junction unmatched. Germline assignment: CDR1 SGHTS and CDR2 YDEGEE. The CDR3 totals 14 residues. The CDR3 reads CASSFARGQDTQYF. The CDR3 nucleotides read TGTGCCAGCAGCTTCGCCAGGGGGCAAGATACGCAGTATTTT. Full variable domain (rest looked up from reference TRBV5-8 and TRBJ2-3): EAGVTQSPTHLIKTRGQQATLRCSPISGHTSVYWYQQALGLGLQFLLWYDEGEERNRGNFPPRFSGRQFPNYSSELNVNALELEDSALYLCASSFARGQDTQYFGPGTRLTVL.

CDR3: CASSNPGQGITEAFF. CDR3 nucleotides: TGTGCCAGCAGTAACCCGGGACAGGGAATAACTGAAGCTTTCTTT. The chain joins TRBV6-5 to TRBJ1-1, with 9 positions matching TRBD1. The CDR3 is made up of 15 amino acids. V trimming: 5 bases; J trimming: 5 bases; junction bases outside the gene matches: 9. Germline V gene lookup returns CDR1 MNHEY and CDR2 SVGAGI.

V gene TRBV28 combines with J gene TRBJ2-3; the match to TRBD1 covers 10 bases. CDR1 is MDHEN, CDR2 SYDVKM, per germline. The CDR3 is made up of 16 amino acids. J gave up 4 bases and V 5 bases, and 9 bases lay outside the gene matches. The CDR3 loop reads CASSNLRDRGADTQYF. The CDR3 nucleotides read TGTGCCAGCAGTAACCTCCGGGACAGGGGTGCAGATACGCAGTATTTT.

This clone was recorded once. The chain links TRBV6-1 to TRBJ2-1; D is possibly TRBD1 (5 bases). V lost 3 bases and J 6 bases, leaving 24 bases between the germline ends. CDR3 length equals 18 residues. Germline V gene sequence: CDR1 MNHNS, CDR2 SASEGT. Here the CDR3 reads CASSDLREMGQNLNEQFF. The CDR3, as DNA: TGTGCCAGCAGTGATTTACGCGAGATGGGGCAGAACCTCAATGAGCAGTTCTTC.

J is TRBJ2-7 and V is TRBV5-1, with D possibly matching TRBD2 (5 bases). Trimming removed 8 bases at V and 0 bases at J, with 15 bases between. The CDR3 is 14 amino acids. From germline, CDR1 is SGHRS and CDR2 YFSETQ. The CDR3 is CASMPEAISYEQYF. CDR3 nucleotide sequence: TGCGCCAGTATGCCGGAGGCCATCTCCTACGAGCAGTACTTC. The full variable domain, its missing parts supplied by reference TRBV5-1 and TRBJ2-7, is KAGVTQTPRYLIKTRGQQVTLSCSPISGHRSVSWYQQTPGQGLQFLFEYFSETQRNKGNFPGRFSGRQFSNSRSEMNVSTLELGDSALYLCASMPEAISYEQYFGPGTRLTVT.

V and J are TRBV28 and TRBJ1-1; D perhaps matches TRBD1 (6 bases). Germline loops: CDR1 MDHEN, CDR2 SYDVKM. Trimming pared 4 bases from V and 4 bases from J, leaving 16 bases between. CDR3 length: 15 amino acids. In nucleotides, the CDR3 is TGTGCCAGCAGTTCCACCGAGGGGGGGCTCACTGAAGCTTTCTTT. Protein sequence: CASSSTEGGLTEAFF.

The chain uses TRBV4-2 and TRBJ1-3, with a possible D match to TRBD1 (6 bases). In germline, CDR1 is LGHNA, CDR2 YNFKEQ. The length of the CDR3 is 18 residues. Deletions cut 0 bases from V and 0 bases from J, with 15 bases between. This CDR3 is CASSQDRFGGLSGNTIYF. The CDR3 DNA sequence: TGTGCCAGCAGCCAAGATCGATTTGGGGGCCTCTCTGGAAACACCATATATTTT.

V is TRBV2 and J is TRBJ2-7; D might be TRBD1 (5 bases). CDR3 size: 15 residues. V was pared by 6 bases and J by 3 bases, with 18 bases between. CDR1 and CDR2 (germline): SNHLY, FYNNEI. The CDR3, as DNA: TGTGCCAGCAGGCGGCAGGGCTTAGGCGGCTACGAGCAGTACTTC. Translating gives CASRRQGLGGYEQYF.

This chain links TRBV6-5 with TRBJ1-5; TRBD1 matches 7 bases. The CDR3 loop spans 12 amino acids. The V and J ends lost 10 bases and 6 bases, in that order; junction bases with no gene match: 6. Germline CDR1 is MNHEY and CDR2 is SVGAGI. The CDR3 bases are TGTGCCATCCGACAGGGAGGTCAGCCCCAGCATTTT. This codes for CAIRQGGQPQHF.

The chain employs TRBV2 and TRBJ1-5, with a possible D match to TRBD1 (5 bases). V gave up 3 bases and J gave up 6 bases, with 12 bases separating them. There are 14 residues in the CDR3. Looked up from germline, CDR1 is SNHLY and CDR2 is FYNNEI. The CDR3 here is CASSEGRTSQPQHF. The CDR3 DNA reads TGTGCCAGCAGTGAGGGGCGGACCAGTCAGCCCCAGCATTTT.

The chain recombines TRBV2 with TRBJ2-7; no clear D gene. The germline gives CDR1 SNHLY, CDR2 FYNNEI. Trimming took 11 bases from V and 0 from J, leaving 8 bases between them. The CDR3 totals 11 residues. In nucleotides, the CDR3 is TGTGCCCAAAGGAGCTCCTACGAGCAGTACTTC. It yields the protein CAQRSSYEQYF.

The J gene is TRBJ2-3, the V gene TRBV27; 11 bases map to TRBD2. Trimming cost V 5 bases and J 2 bases; bases outside gene matches: 6. CDR1 is MNHEY and CDR2 is SMNVEV in the germline V gene (reference sequence). The CDR3 totals 16 residues. Here the CDR3 DNA reads TGTGCCAGCAGTCCGAAGGGACTAGCGGCCACAGATACGCAGTATTTT. This sequence encodes CASSPKGLAATDTQYF.